The sequence of this TCR beta chain was determined in a study of Graves' ophthalmopathy and Graves' hyperthyroidism. Study details: Stable hyperthyroidism meant no ophthalmopathy within 18 months of follow-up. Study-level findings and limits: Using 13 signatures, a model distinguished ophthalmopathy from stable hyperthyroidism, reaching about 89% sensitivity and approximately 82% specificity.

Trimming shortened V by 6 bases and J by 4 bases, and 12 bases separated the two germline ends. The CDR3 is 13 residues long. The germline gives CDR1 SGHVS, CDR2 FNYEAQ. As regards this clonotype: Its antigen is undetermined.

TCR beta CDR3 regions were amplified from RNA transcripts. Following a first-round RT-PCR that used HTBI primers, a second-round multiplex PCR was carried out. Each CDR3 protein gets one entry after TCRdb re-called the multiplex PCR reads with MiXCR. The sample has over a million distinct CDR3 sequences; roughly two fifths are singletons. The rearrangement joins TRBV7-6 to TRBJ1-1, with a possible D match to TRBD1 (5 bases). What was sequenced was peripheral blood or thyroid tissue (not recorded which). The sequence was collected from an adult man with Graves' hyperthyroidism. The CDR3 sequence: CASSGGVGTEAFF. The CDR3 bases are TGTGCCAGCAGTGGGGGGGTGGGCACTGAAGCTTTCTTT. Combining the CDR3 with reference TRBV7-6 and TRBJ1-1 gives the whole variable domain GAGVSQSPRYKVTKRGQDVALRCDPISGHVSLYWYRQALGQGPEFLTYFNYEAQQDKSGLPNDRFSAERPEGSISTLTIQRTEQRDSAMYRCASSGGVGTEAFFGQGTRLTVV.